A single T cell receptor beta chain is shown here with its context. The data stem from a study of Ad26.COV2.S vaccination and SARS-CoV-2 variants. V was pared by 4 bases and J by 2 bases, with 9 bases between. CDR1 MNHEY and CDR2 SVGEGT come from the germline V gene. The CDR3 consists of 13 residues. As for treatment: approximately 18 received Ad26.COV2.S at low or high dose, single or two shots; 5 received placebo; per-sample allocation not given. The investigators took samples on day 63 after the first vaccine or placebo injection. What was given as vaccine was an Ad26 vector encoding Wuhan-strain SARS-CoV-2 spike. Using immunoSEQ multiplex PCR, the repertoire was profiled, and TCRdb retains in-frame clones only, with some absent. The top ten hold over 1.5% of the sample, which has some 400,000 clones, 70% to 90% seen once.

This receptor was obtained from a person between 18 and 65 years old who received the Ad26.COV2.S COVID-19 vaccine or a placebo. This chain uses TRBV6-2 or TRBV6-3 with TRBJ2-7; D is undetermined. The sequencing used peripheral blood, collected in a trial of Ad26.COV2.S vaccine versus placebo. CDR3 sequence: CASSSDGTYEQYF. In DNA form, the CDR3 reads TGTGCCAGCAGTTCGGACGGAACCTACGAGCAGTACTTC.